The 22 T cell receptor beta chains below all came from one sample that was sequenced in a study of T cell responses to AZD1222 COVID-19 vaccine. Profiled with immunoSEQ multiplex PCR; TCRdb holds only in-frame clones, not every one. The table records more than 100,000 clones, about 85% of them present only once. This specimen was peripheral blood, taken 28 days after the second AZD1222 dose. These receptors came from an adult who received the AZD1222 COVID-19 vaccine.

V is TRBV5-4 and J is TRBJ2-5; 8 bases are shared with TRBD1. V trimming: 4 bases; J trimming: 5 bases; junction bases outside the gene matches: 10. This CDR3 contains 15 residues. Germline V gene data show CDR1 as SGHNT and CDR2 as YYREEE (reference sequence). CDR3 bases: TGTGCCAGCAGCACCTGGACAGGGCCGAGGGAGACCCAGTACTTC. This translates into CASSTWTGPRETQYF.

The CDR3 protein is CASGFTGEGEKLFF. The CDR3 DNA is TGTGCCAGCGGTTTTACAGGGGAAGGCGAAAAACTGTTTTTT. The V gene is TRBV6-5, the J gene TRBJ1-4; 7 nucleotides line up with TRBD1. V lost 8 bases and J lost 8; bases outside the gene matches: 11. CDR1 MNHEY and CDR2 SVGAGI come from the germline V gene. There are 14 residues in the CDR3.

This rearrangement joins TRBV12-3 or TRBV12-4 to TRBJ1-1; 8 bases line up with TRBD1. The CDR3 has 13 residues. V was clipped by 6 bases and J by 3 bases; unmatched bases: 3. For the CDR3, the DNA is TGTGCCAGCAGGGGGACAGGACACACTGAAGCTTTCTTT. Translating it yields CASRGTGHTEAFF.

CDR3 DNA sequence: TGCGCCAGCAGCCCGAGCTTCCGGGACAGTCACTATGGCTACACCTTC. Its translation: CASSPSFRDSHYGYTF. The chain joins TRBV4-3 to TRBJ1-2; 7 bases align to TRBD1. Per the germline V gene, CDR1 is LGHNA and CDR2 is YSLEER. J gave up 3 bases and V 4 bases, and 11 bases lay outside the gene matches. The length of the CDR3 is 16 residues.

The rearrangement links TRBV11-2 to TRBJ1-5, with D tentatively TRBD1 (5 bases). The CDR3 loop spans 15 amino acids. Germline CDR1 SGHAT, CDR2 FQNNGV. The V gene lost 3 bases and the J gene lost 0 bases, with 9 bases spanning the gap. CDR3 sequence (DNA): TGTGCCAGCAGCTTGGGGACTAGTAGCAATCAGCCCCAGCATTTT. This encodes CASSLGTSSNQPQHF.

The rearrangement joins TRBV7-9 to TRBJ1-1; the match to TRBD1 covers 10 bases. Germline trimming cut 6 bases from V and 3 bases from J; bases unmatched to any gene: 7. Germline loops: CDR1 SEHNR, CDR2 FQNEAQ (reference sequence). The length of the CDR3 is 15 residues. Here the CDR3 DNA reads TGTGCCAGCAGATTGGGGACAGGGGCAGACACTGAAGCTTTCTTT. Translating gives CASRLGTGADTEAFF.

V and J are TRBV28 and TRBJ1-6, with 8 bases identical to TRBD1. Germline V gene sequence: CDR1 MDHEN, CDR2 SYDVKM. The CDR3 loop spans 15 amino acids. J was trimmed by 6 bases and V by 3 bases; bases with no gene match: 4. The CDR3 is CASSLGQALNSPLHF. The CDR3 DNA reads TGTGCCAGCAGTTTGGGACAGGCCCTTAATTCACCCCTCCACTTT.

This chain uses TRBV29-1 with TRBJ1-4, with unresolved D. CDR3 length: 14 amino acids. The V end was cut by 6 bases, the J end by 4 bases, with 15 bases between. Germline loops: CDR1 SQVTM, CDR2 ANQGSEA. The CDR3 DNA reads as TGCAGCGTAACCGAGAGGCAGCTTAATGAAAAACTGTTTTTT. It encodes CSVTERQLNEKLFF.

The chain uses TRBV2 and TRBJ1-5; D call uncertain. From germline, CDR1 is SNHLY and CDR2 FYNNEI. There are 15 residues in the CDR3. Deletions cut 6 bases from V and 3 bases from J, with 15 bases between. The chain's CDR3 is CASRDPKVLNQPQHF. CDR3 sequence (DNA): TGTGCCAGCAGGGACCCCAAGGTCCTCAATCAGCCCCAGCATTTT.

The chain employs TRBV5-6 and TRBJ1-5, with 7 bases identical to TRBD1. V dropped 3 bases and J dropped 1; count of bases not matched to a gene: 4. This CDR3 region has 15 residues. Germline V CDR1 and CDR2: SGHDT, YYEEEE. As DNA, the CDR3 is TGTGCCAGCAGCTCCAGGGGGGTAAGCAATCAGCCCCAGCATTTT. This sequence encodes CASSSRGVSNQPQHF.

This chain uses TRBV7-9 with TRBJ2-1; 7 nucleotides agree with TRBD1. This CDR3 has 15 residues. CDR1 and CDR2 from the germline V gene are SEHNR and FQNEAQ (reference sequence). With V trimmed by 4 bases and J by 2 bases, 5 bases remained unmatched. Here the CDR3 reads CASSSRQGAYNEQFF. In DNA, the CDR3 is TGTGCCAGCAGCTCTAGACAGGGAGCCTACAATGAGCAGTTCTTC.

The chain couples TRBV27 to TRBJ1-1; 7 bases agree with TRBD1. This CDR3 comprises 17 residues. After removal of 3 bases from V and 0 bases from J, the junction contained 10 bases not matched to a gene. Germline V gives CDR1 MNHEY, CDR2 SMNVEV (reference sequence). This CDR3 reads CASSFSAGGFMNTEAFF. The CDR3 region has the DNA TGTGCCAGCAGTTTCTCGGCAGGGGGATTCATGAACACTGAAGCTTTCTTT.

This clone appeared once. The chain links TRBV9 to TRBJ1-4, with TRBD1 identical over 9 bases. The CDR3 totals 15 residues. The ends lost 0 bases at V and 7 bases at J; junction bases unmatched: 4. Germline-derived CDR1 and CDR2 are SGDLS and YYNGEE. The CDR3 sequence is CASSVVTGGIEKLFF. As DNA, the CDR3 is TGTGCCAGCAGCGTAGTGACAGGGGGGATTGAAAAACTGTTTTTT.

The rearrangement links TRBV4-1 to TRBJ1-2; D is unresolved. Germline CDR1 is MGHRA and CDR2 is YSYEKL. Trimming removed 1 base from V and 5 bases from J, with 20 bases in between. This CDR3 is 17 amino acids long. CDR3 protein: CASSQVPGPQEFYGYTF. In DNA form, the CDR3 reads TGCGCCAGCAGCCAAGTGCCGGGTCCCCAAGAATTTTATGGCTACACCTTC.

The rearrangement uses TRBV5-1 and TRBJ1-6; 9 bases match TRBD1. The V segment lost 4 bases and the J segment 9 bases; nucleotides outside the gene matches: 5. There are 14 residues in the CDR3. Germline V gives CDR1 SGHRS, CDR2 YFSETQ. The CDR3 DNA reads TGCGCCAGCAGCCCCGACAGGGGGAGTTCACCCCTCCACTTT. Its translation is CASSPDRGSSPLHF.

V and J are TRBV14 and TRBJ2-2; weak D call: TRBD2 (6 bases). Germline lookup yields CDR1 SGHDN and CDR2 FVKESK. With 6 bases removed from V and 3 bases from J, the gap between germline ends came to 14 bases. The CDR3 is 15 amino acids. The CDR3 DNA reads TGTGCCAGCAGACGGCGGGGAGGAGACACCGGGGAGCTGTTTTTT. Amino acid sequence: CASRRRGGDTGELFF.

This clone was counted a few times. This chain joins TRBV4-3 and TRBJ2-1; D might be TRBD1 (6 bases). V was trimmed by 3 bases and J by 10 bases, leaving 19 bases between them. The CDR3 covers 15 residues. Germline CDR1 LGHNA, CDR2 YSLEER. In nucleotides, the CDR3 is TGCGCCAGCAGCCATCAAGGGCAGGGGCCCTTGGAGCAGTTCTTC. The encoded protein is CASSHQGQGPLEQFF.

This chain links TRBV6-2 or TRBV6-3 with TRBJ2-5, with 7 bases fitting TRBD1. The CDR3 covers 15 residues. Germline V gene lookup returns CDR1 MNHEY and CDR2 SVGEGT. V trimming: 2 bases; J trimming: 9 bases; junction bases outside the gene matches: 12. CDR3 sequence: CASSYTLLAGGPQYF. The CDR3 DNA reads as TGTGCCAGCAGTTACACCCTTCTTGCAGGGGGTCCCCAGTACTTC.

The rearrangement uses TRBV4-1 and TRBJ2-1, with a possible D match to TRBD2 (5 bases). The germline V gene encodes CDR1 MGHRA and CDR2 YSYEKL. Trimming cost V 1 base and J 5 bases, with 15 bases left between them. This CDR3 comprises 16 residues. The CDR3 region is CASSQGVLAPHNEQFF. The CDR3 DNA reads TGCGCCAGCAGCCAAGGGGTTCTAGCTCCGCACAATGAGCAGTTCTTC.

This clone was seen a few times. V gene TRBV15 combines with J gene TRBJ2-1; TRBD2 matches at 11 bases. Germline CDR1 reads LNHNV; CDR2 reads YYDKDF (reference sequence). The V and J ends lost 5 bases and 4 bases, in that order; junction bases with no gene match: 7. There are 16 residues in the CDR3. The CDR3 DNA reads as TGTGCCACCAGCGTCCGACTAGCGGGGACTTACAATGAGCAGTTCTTC. This sequence encodes CATSVRLAGTYNEQFF. The full variable domain, rest sourced from reference TRBV15 and TRBJ2-1, is DAMVIQNPRYQVTQFGKPVTLSCSQTLNHNVMYWYQQKSSQAPKLLFHYYDKDFNNEADTPDNFQSRRPNTSFCFLDIRSPGLGDTAMYLCATSVRLAGTYNEQFFGPGTRLTVL.

V is TRBV7-2 and J is TRBJ1-3, with D uncertain. CDR3 length: 16 amino acids. The germline gives CDR1 SGHTA, CDR2 FQGNSA. With 3 bases removed from V and 0 bases from J, the gap between germline ends came to 12 bases. Here the CDR3 reads CASSFRGGPSGNTIYF. CDR3 sequence (DNA): TGTGCCAGCAGCTTTAGAGGCGGCCCCTCTGGAAACACCATATATTTT.

The rearrangement links TRBV6-5 to TRBJ1-2, with D uncertain. Germline assignment: CDR1 MNHEY and CDR2 SVGAGI. Trimming shortened V by 10 bases and J by 6 bases, and 9 bases separated the two germline ends. This CDR3 has 10 residues. For the CDR3, the DNA is TGTGCCATCCGGGGTAATGGCTACACCTTC. Translation: CAIRGNGYTF.